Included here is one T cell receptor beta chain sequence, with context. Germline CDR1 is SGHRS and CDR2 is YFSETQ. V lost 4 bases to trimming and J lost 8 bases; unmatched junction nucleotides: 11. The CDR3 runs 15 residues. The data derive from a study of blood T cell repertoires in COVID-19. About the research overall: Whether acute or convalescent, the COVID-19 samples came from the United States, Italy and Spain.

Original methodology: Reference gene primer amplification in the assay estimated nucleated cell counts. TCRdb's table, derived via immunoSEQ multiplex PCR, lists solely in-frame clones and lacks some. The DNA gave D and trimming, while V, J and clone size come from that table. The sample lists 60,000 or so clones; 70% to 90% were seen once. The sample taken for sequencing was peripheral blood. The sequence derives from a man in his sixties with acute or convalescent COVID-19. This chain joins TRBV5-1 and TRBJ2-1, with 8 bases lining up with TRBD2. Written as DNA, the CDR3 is TGCGCCAGCAGCACAATAGCGGGAACTCGGGATGAGCAGTTCTTC. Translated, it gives CASSTIAGTRDEQFF.